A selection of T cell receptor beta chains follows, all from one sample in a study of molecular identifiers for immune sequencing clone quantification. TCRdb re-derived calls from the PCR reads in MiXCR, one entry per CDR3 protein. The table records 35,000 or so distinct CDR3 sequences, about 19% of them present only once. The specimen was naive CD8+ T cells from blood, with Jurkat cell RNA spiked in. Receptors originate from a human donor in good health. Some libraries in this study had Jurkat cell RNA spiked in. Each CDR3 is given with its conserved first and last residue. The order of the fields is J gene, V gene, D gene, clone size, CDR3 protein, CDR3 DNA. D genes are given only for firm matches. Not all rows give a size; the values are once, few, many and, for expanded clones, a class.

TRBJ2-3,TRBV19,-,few,CASSISVTPTTDTQYF,TGTGCCAGTAGTATTTCAGTCACCCCTACCACAGATACGCAGTATTTT
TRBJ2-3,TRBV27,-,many,CASSFDTDTQYF,TGTGCCAGCAGTTTCGACACAGATACGCAGTATTTT
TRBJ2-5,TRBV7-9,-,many,CASRKIPGFTETQYF,TGTGCCAGCAGAAAGATTCCCGGGTTCACGGAGACCCAGTACTTC
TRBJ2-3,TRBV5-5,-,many,CASSPNRDTAPDTQYF,TGTGCCAGCAGCCCCAACCGGGACACCGCACCAGATACGCAGTATTTT
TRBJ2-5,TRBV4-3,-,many,CASSQDRYLGLETQYF,TGCGCCAGCAGCCAAGATAGGTATTTGGGGTTGGAGACCCAGTACTTC
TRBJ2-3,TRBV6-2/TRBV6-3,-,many,CASNIQGSTDTQYF,TGTGCCAGCAACATTCAGGGGAGCACAGATACGCAGTATTTT
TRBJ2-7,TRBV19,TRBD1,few,CASKTGQGANREQYF,TGTGCCAGTAAAACGGGACAGGGGGCGAATAGAGAGCAGTACTTC
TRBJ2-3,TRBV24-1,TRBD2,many,CATSDPTGTSGGVSTDTQYF,TGTGCCACCAGTGATCCCACCGGGACTAGCGGGGGGGTCAGCACAGATACGCAGTATTTT
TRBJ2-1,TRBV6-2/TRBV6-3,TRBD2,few,CASSPGLASYNEQFF,TGTGCCAGCAGCCCGGGACTAGCATCCTACAATGAGCAGTTCTTC
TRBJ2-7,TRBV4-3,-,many,CASSQSRSATYEQYF,TGCGCCAGCAGTCAAAGCCGCTCCGCTACCTACGAGCAGTACTTC
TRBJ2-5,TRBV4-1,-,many,CASSLVNQETQYF,TGCGCCAGCAGCCTCGTAAACCAGGAGACCCAGTACTTC
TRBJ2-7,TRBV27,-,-,CASSLKGPSSYEQYF,TGTGCCAGCAGTTTAAAAGGGCCGAGCTCCTACGAGCAGTACTTC
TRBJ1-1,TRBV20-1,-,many,CSARDPHGSTEAFF,TGCAGTGCTAGAGACCCCCACGGAAGCACTGAAGCTTTCTTT
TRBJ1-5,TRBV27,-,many,CASAIRGNQPQHF,TGTGCCAGTGCCATCAGGGGCAATCAGCCCCAGCATTTT
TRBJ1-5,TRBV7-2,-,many,CASSLAAGGLEPQHF,TGTGCCAGCAGCTTAGCTGCTGGGGGGCTGGAACCCCAGCATTTT
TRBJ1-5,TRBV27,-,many,CASSLSGAGQPQHF,TGTGCCAGCAGTTTATCTGGGGCAGGTCAGCCCCAGCATTTT
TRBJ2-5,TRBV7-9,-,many,CASSLGVYGRQGGETQYF,TGTGCCAGCAGCTTAGGTGTCTACGGTCGTCAGGGTGGGGAGACCCAGTACTTC
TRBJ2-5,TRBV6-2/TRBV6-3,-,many,CASSHDGQFWTQYF,TGTGCCAGCAGTCACGACGGACAATTTTGGACCCAGTACTTC
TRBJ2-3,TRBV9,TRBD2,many,CASRNSGRPTDTQYF,TGTGCCAGCAGAAATAGCGGGAGACCCACAGATACGCAGTATTTT
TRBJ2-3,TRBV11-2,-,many,CASSLVGANPSTDTQYF,TGTGCCAGCAGCTTAGTAGGGGCTAACCCTAGCACAGATACGCAGTATTTT
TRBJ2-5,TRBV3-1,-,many,CASSLTTRVQETQYF,TGTGCCAGCAGCCTAACAACCCGGGTTCAAGAGACCCAGTACTTC
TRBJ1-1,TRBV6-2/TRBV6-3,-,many,CASSYAIEAFF,TGTGCCAGCAGTTACGCCATTGAAGCTTTCTTT
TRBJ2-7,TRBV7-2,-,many,CASSLPGAYHEQYF,TGTGCCAGCAGCTTGCCGGGCGCCTACCACGAGCAGTACTTC
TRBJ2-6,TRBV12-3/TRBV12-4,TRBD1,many,CASSRGLSLPTGANVLTF,TGTGCCAGCAGCAGGGGGCTTTCCCTCCCTACTGGGGCCAACGTCCTGACTTTC
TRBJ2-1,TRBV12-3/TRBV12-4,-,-,CASSSGLTEQFF,TGTGCCAGCAGTTCGGGACTTACTGAGCAGTTCTTC
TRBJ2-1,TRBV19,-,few,CASSFIDEIYNEQFF,TGTGCCAGTAGTTTCATAGATGAAATTTACAATGAGCAGTTCTTC
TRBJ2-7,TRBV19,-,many,CASSSGQWEQYF,TGTGCCAGTAGCTCCGGACAGTGGGAGCAGTACTTC
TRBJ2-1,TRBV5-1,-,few,CASSRGGDYNEQFF,TGCGCCAGCAGCCGGGGCGGGGATTACAATGAGCAGTTCTTC
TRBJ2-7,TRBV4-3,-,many,CASSQFTGYVYEQYF,TGCGCCAGCAGCCAGTTCACAGGGTACGTTTACGAGCAGTACTTC
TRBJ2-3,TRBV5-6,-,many,CASSYSTDTQYF,TGTGCCAGCAGCTACTCCACAGATACGCAGTATTTT
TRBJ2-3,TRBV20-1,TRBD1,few,CSARDLIGQGVGVGTDTQYF,TGCAGTGCTAGAGATCTAATCGGACAGGGGGTTGGAGTGGGCACAGATACGCAGTATTTT
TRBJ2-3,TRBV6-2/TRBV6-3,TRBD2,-,CASRVGTTYTDTQYF,TGTGCCAGCAGAGTTGGGACTACCTACACAGATACGCAGTATTTT
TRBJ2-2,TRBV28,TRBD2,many,CASSFPGLAGGTGELFF,TGTGCCAGCAGTTTTCCCGGACTAGCGGGAGGCACCGGGGAGCTGTTTTTT
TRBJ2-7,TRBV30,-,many,CAWRTKGSYEQYF,TGTGCCTGGCGTACCAAGGGCTCCTACGAGCAGTACTTC
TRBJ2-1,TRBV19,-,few,CASSMGQGPYNEQFF,TGTGCCAGTAGTATGGGTCAGGGGCCCTACAATGAGCAGTTCTTC
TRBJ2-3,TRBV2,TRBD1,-,CASSEFAGGITDTQYF,TGTGCCAGCAGTGAATTTGCAGGGGGTATCACAGATACGCAGTATTTT
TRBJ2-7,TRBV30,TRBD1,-,CAWSQPGQNYEQYF,TGTGCCTGGAGTCAACCGGGACAGAACTACGAGCAGTACTTC
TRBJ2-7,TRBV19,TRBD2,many,CASSALGTSVYYEQYF,TGTGCCAGTAGTGCCTTGGGGACTAGCGTATACTACGAGCAGTACTTC
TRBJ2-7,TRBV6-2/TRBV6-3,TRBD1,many,CASAGTARGEQYF,TGTGCCAGCGCCGGGACAGCCCGGGGCGAGCAGTACTTC